A selection of T cell receptor beta chains follows, all from one sample in a study of human T cells and chemical hapten exposure. TCRdb passed the RACE reads through MiXCR, listing each CDR3 protein once. The sample shows 75,000 to 95,000 distinct CDR3 sequences, roughly 12% of them seen only once. This sample comprised whole blood, obtained in connection with sensitization to the hapten diphenylcyclopropenone (DPC). All receptors come from a woman aged 55-75 years with alopecia areata. Some clones in this sample may be carry-over from other donors' samples. CDR3s include the opening cysteine and the closing phenylalanine or tryptophan. The D gene is left open where the match is weak. Rows may omit the clone size; those that give it use once, few, many or a size class.

d_call j_call v_call clone_size cdr3_nt cdr3_aa
- TRBJ1-4 TRBV3-1 many TGTGCCAGCAGCCGTACTGAGGAAGAAAAACTGTTTTTT CASSRTEEEKLFF
- TRBJ1-4 TRBV10-2 many TGCGCCAGCTGCAGTGGGATTGGGGAAAAACTGTTTTTT CASCSGIGEKLFF
TRBD2 TRBJ2-3 TRBV9 - TGTGCCAGCAGCGTTGGCGCGGGGGTATTCACAGATACGCAGTATTTT CASSVGAGVFTDTQYF
- TRBJ1-2 TRBV2 - TGTGCCAGCAGTGAAGTCTGGGAAGCTAACTATGGCTACACCTTC CASSEVWEANYGYTF
- TRBJ2-3 TRBV7-8 many TGTGCCAGCAGCTTTTCCGGGGCAGATACGCAGTATTTT CASSFSGADTQYF
- TRBJ1-2 TRBV30 - TGTGCCTGGAGTTTTAAGGGTGGTTATGGCTACACCTTC CAWSFKGGYGYTF
TRBD1 TRBJ2-5 TRBV3-1 few TGTGCCAGCAGCCAAGCGTTGCTGAGGGGGCAGACCCAGTACTTC CASSQALLRGQTQYF
- TRBJ1-1 TRBV7-9 many TGTGCCAGCAGCCCCCGCGGGGTTGGGATGAACACTGAAGCTTTCTTT CASSPRGVGMNTEAFF
- TRBJ1-1 TRBV5-4 many TGTGCCAGCAGCTTGGTGGGTAGTACTGAAGCTTTCTTT CASSLVGSTEAFF
TRBD1 TRBJ2-7 TRBV5-8 few TGTGCCAGCAGCTTGACAGGGGGCCTGCAGTACTTC CASSLTGGLQYF
- TRBJ1-1 TRBV27 - TGTGCCGGCAACTTGGCCGGAGGGAGGAAAGCTTTCTTT CAGNLAGGRKAFF
- TRBJ2-2 TRBV7-9 - TGTGCCAGCAGCTTAGTACAGCCCAGAGGCGGGGAGCTGTTTTTT CASSLVQPRGGELFF
- TRBJ1-1 TRBV7-2 few TGTGCCAGCAGCTTTGGGCTCAACACTGAAGCTTTCTTT CASSFGLNTEAFF
TRBD2 TRBJ2-1 TRBV12-3/TRBV12-4 - TGTGTCAGCGGGGGGTACAATGAGCAGTTCTTC CVSGGYNEQFF
- TRBJ2-3 TRBV6-6 - TGTGCCAGCCACCGGGGCCTGGGGGCCTATAGCACAGATACGCAGTATTTT CASHRGLGAYSTDTQYF
TRBD1 TRBJ2-3 TRBV6-6 many TGTGCCAGCAGCCCCGGGACAGGGAGGGGAGATACGCAGTATTTT CASSPGTGRGDTQYF
- TRBJ1-2 TRBV10-3 few TGTGCCATCAGTAAGGACTCCTATGGCTACACCTTC CAISKDSYGYTF